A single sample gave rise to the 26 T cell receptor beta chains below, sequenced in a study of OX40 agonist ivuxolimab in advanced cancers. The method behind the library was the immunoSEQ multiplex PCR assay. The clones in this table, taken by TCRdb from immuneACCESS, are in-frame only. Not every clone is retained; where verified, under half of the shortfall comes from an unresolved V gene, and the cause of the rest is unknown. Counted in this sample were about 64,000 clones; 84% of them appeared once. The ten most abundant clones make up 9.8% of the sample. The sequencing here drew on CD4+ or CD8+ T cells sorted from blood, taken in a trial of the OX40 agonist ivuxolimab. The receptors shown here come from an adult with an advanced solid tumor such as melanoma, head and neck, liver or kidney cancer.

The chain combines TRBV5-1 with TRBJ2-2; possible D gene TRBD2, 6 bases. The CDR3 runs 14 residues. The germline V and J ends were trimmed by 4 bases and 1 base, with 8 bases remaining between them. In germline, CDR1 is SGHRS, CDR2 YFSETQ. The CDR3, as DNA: TGCGCCAGCAGCCTGGAGGGGAACACCGGGGAGCTGTTTTTT. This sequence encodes CASSLEGNTGELFF.

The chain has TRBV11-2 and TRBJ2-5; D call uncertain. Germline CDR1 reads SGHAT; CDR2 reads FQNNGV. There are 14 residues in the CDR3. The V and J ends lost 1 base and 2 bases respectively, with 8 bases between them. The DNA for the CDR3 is TGTGCCAGCAGCTTAGCCTTGGCGCAAGAGACCCAGTACTTC. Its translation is CASSLALAQETQYF.

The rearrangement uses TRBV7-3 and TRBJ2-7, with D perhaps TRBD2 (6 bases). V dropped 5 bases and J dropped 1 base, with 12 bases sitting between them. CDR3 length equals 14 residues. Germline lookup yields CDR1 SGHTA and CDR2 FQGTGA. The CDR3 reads CASSPRTISYEQYF. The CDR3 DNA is TGTGCCAGCAGCCCCCGGACTATATCCTACGAGCAGTACTTC.

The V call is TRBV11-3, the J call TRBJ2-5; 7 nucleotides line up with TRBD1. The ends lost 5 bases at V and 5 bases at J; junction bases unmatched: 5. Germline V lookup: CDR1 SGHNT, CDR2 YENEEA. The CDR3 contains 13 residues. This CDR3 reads CASSNRGDETQYF. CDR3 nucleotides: TGTGCCAGCAGCAACAGGGGTGACGAGACCCAGTACTTC.

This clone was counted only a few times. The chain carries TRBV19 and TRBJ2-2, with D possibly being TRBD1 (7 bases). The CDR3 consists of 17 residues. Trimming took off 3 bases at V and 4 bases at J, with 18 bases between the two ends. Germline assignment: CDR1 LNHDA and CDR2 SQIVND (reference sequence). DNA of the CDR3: TGTGCCAGTAGTATTAGATGGAGGGGGCGTGGCACCGGGGAGCTGTTTTTT. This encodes CASSIRWRGRGTGELFF.

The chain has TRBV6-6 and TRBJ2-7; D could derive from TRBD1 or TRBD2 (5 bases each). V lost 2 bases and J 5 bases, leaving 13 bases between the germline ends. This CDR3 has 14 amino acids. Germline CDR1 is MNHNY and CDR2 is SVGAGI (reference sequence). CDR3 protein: CASSYRGVVDEQYF. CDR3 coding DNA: TGTGCCAGCAGTTACCGGGGCGTCGTGGACGAGCAGTACTTC.

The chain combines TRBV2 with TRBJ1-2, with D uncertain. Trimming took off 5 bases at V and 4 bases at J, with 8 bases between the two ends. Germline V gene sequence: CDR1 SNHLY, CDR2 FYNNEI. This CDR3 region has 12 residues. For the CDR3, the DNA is TGTGCCAGCAGTCCTAACAGCTATGGCTACACCTTC. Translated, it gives CASSPNSYGYTF. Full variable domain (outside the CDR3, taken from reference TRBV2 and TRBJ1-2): EPEVTQTPSHQVTQMGQEVILRCVPISNHLYFYWYRQILGQKVEFLVSFYNNEISEKSEIFDDQFSVERPDGSNFTLKIRSTKLEDSAMYFCASSPNSYGYTFGSGTRLTVV.

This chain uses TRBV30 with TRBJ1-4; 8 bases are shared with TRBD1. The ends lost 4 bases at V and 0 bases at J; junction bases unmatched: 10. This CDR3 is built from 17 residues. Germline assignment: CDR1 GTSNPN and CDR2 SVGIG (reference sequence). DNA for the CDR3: TGTGCCTGGACTTGGACAGGGAAGGGCGCAACTAATGAAAAACTGTTTTTT. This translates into CAWTWTGKGATNEKLFF.

In nucleotides, the CDR3 is TGTGCCAGCAGCGCCGGGACTAGCGGTCCTACCTTTGAGACCCAGTACTTC. Encoded protein: CASSAGTSGPTFETQYF. The J gene is TRBJ2-5, the V gene TRBV9; 11 bases agree with TRBD2. Germline-derived CDR1 and CDR2 are SGDLS and YYNGEE. Trimming removed 3 bases from V and 5 bases from J; junction bases left unmatched: 12. This CDR3 has 17 amino acids.

This CDR3 reads CASSFFGEGGGYTF. Here the CDR3 DNA reads TGTGCCAGCAGCTTTTTTGGGGAAGGGGGTGGCTACACCTTC. This chain links TRBV7-9 with TRBJ1-2; perhaps TRBD1 as D (6 bases). Trimming stripped 3 bases from V and 7 bases from J, with 15 bases between. CDR1 SEHNR and CDR2 FQNEAQ come from the germline V gene (reference sequence). The CDR3 loop spans 14 amino acids.

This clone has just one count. The CDR3 sequence: CASSIEGWRYNEKLFF. The CDR3 DNA reads as TGTGCCAGTAGTATCGAGGGTTGGAGATATAATGAAAAACTGTTTTTT. This chain links TRBV19 with TRBJ1-4; D is ambiguous. Between the trimmed V and J ends, which lost 3 bases and 4 bases, there was a span of 15 bases. The germline gives CDR1 LNHDA, CDR2 SQIVND (reference sequence). The length of the CDR3 is 16 residues. The whole variable domain, remainder taken from reference TRBV19 and TRBJ1-4, is DGGITQSPKYLFRKEGQNVTLSCEQNLNHDAMYWYRQDPGQGLRLIYYSQIVNDFQKGDIAEGYSVSREKKESFPLTVTSAQKNPTAFYLCASSIEGWRYNEKLFFGSGTQLSVL.

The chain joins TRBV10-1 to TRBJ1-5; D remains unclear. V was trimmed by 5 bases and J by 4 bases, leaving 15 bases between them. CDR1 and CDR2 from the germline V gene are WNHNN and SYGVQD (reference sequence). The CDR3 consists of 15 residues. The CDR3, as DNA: TGCGCCAGCAGTCCATTAACGGTGATTAATCAGCCCCAGCATTTT. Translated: CASSPLTVINQPQHF.

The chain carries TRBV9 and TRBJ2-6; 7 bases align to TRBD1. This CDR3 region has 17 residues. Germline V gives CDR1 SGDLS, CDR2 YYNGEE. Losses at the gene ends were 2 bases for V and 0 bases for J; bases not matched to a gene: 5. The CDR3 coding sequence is TGTGCCAGCAGCGTTCGGGACAGCTTCTCTGGGGCCAACGTCCTGACTTTC. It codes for CASSVRDSFSGANVLTF.

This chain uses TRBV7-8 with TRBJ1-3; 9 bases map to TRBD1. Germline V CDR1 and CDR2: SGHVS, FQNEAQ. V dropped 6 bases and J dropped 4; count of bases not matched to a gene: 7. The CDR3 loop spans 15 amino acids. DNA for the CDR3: TGTGCCAGCAGAGAACAGGGGGCATGGGGAAACACCATATATTTT. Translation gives CASREQGAWGNTIYF. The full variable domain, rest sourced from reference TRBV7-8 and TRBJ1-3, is GAGVSQSPRYKVAKRGQDVALRCDPISGHVSLFWYQQALGQGPEFLTYFQNEAQLDKSGLPSDRFFAERPEGSVSTLKIQRTQQEDSAVYLCASREQGAWGNTIYFGEGSWLTVV.

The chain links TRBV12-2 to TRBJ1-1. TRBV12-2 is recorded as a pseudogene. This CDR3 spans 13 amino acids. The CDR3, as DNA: TGTGCAAGTCCCGAAACCCCGAACACTGAAGCTTTCTTT. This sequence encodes CASPETPNTEAFF.

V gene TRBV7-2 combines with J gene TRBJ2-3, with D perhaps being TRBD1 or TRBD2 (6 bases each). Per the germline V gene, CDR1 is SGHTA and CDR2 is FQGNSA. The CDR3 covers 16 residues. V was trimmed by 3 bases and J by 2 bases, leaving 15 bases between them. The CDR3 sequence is CASSFSAGQNTDTQYF. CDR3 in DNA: TGTGCCAGCAGCTTTTCGGCGGGACAAAACACAGATACGCAGTATTTT.

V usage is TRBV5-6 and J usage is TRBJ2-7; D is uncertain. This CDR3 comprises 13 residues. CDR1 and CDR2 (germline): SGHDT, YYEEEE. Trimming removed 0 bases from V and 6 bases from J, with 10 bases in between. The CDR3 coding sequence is TGTGCCAGCAGCTTGGAAAGGGTAGGCGAGCAGTACTTC. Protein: CASSLERVGEQYF.

The CDR3 reads CASSESVSSYEQYF. The CDR3 DNA is TGTGCCAGCAGTGAGTCAGTGAGCTCCTACGAGCAGTACTTC. The chain employs TRBV2 and TRBJ2-7, with D unclear. Trimming took 3 bases from V and 0 from J, leaving 9 bases between them. The CDR3 runs 14 residues. Germline loops: CDR1 SNHLY, CDR2 FYNNEI.

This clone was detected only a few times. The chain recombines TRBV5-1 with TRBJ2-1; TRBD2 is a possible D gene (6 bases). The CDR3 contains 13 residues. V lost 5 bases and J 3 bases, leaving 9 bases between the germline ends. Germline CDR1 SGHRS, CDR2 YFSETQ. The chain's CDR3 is CASSSGYYNEQFF. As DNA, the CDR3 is TGCGCCAGCAGTAGCGGATACTACAATGAGCAGTTCTTC. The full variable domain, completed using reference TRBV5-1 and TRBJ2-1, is KAGVTQTPRYLIKTRGQQVTLSCSPISGHRSVSWYQQTPGQGLQFLFEYFSETQRNKGNFPGRFSGRQFSNSRSEMNVSTLELGDSALYLCASSSGYYNEQFFGPGTRLTVL.

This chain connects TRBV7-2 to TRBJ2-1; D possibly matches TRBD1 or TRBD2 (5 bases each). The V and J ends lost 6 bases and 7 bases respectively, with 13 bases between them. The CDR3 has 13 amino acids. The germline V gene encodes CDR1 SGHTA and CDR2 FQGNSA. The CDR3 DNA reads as TGTGCCAGCAGGGGAGTGGGGCGGAATGAGCAGTTCTTC. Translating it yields CASRGVGRNEQFF.

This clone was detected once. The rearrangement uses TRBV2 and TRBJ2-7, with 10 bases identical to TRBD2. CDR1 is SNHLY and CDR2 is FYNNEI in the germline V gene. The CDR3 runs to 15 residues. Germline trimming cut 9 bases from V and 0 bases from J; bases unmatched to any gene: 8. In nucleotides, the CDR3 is TGTGCCAGTACTTCTAGCGGGGGCCTCTCCTACGAGCAGTACTTC. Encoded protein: CASTSSGGLSYEQYF.

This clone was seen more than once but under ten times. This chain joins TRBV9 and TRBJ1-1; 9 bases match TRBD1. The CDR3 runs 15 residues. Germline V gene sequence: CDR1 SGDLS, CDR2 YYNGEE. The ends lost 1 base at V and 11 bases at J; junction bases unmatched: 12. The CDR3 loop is CASSVLPGQGARAFF. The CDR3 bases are TGTGCCAGCAGCGTATTGCCGGGACAGGGCGCCAGGGCTTTCTTT.

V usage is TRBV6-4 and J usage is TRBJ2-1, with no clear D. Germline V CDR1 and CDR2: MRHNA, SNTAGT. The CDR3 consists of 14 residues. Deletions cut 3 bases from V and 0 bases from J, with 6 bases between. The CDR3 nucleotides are TGTGCCAGCAGTGAGGGAAGCTCCTACAATGAGCAGTTCTTC. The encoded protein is CASSEGSSYNEQFF.

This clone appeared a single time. The CDR3 DNA reads TGCGCCAGCAGCCAAGAAGAGACAGGTCAAAATCAGCCCCAGCATTTT. Translation gives CASSQEETGQNQPQHF. This chain joins TRBV4-1 and TRBJ1-5, with D perhaps matching TRBD1 (6 bases). CDR1 MGHRA and CDR2 YSYEKL come from the germline V gene. Trimming removed 0 bases from V and 4 bases from J, with 13 bases in between. The CDR3 sequence is 16 residues long.

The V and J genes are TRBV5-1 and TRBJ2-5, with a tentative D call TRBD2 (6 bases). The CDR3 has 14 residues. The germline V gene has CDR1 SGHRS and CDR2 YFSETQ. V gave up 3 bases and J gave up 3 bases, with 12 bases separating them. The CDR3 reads CASSSSSVKETQYF. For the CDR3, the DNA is TGCGCCAGCAGCTCGTCTAGCGTAAAAGAGACCCAGTACTTC. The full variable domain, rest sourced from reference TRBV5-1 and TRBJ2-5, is KAGVTQTPRYLIKTRGQQVTLSCSPISGHRSVSWYQQTPGQGLQFLFEYFSETQRNKGNFPGRFSGRQFSNSRSEMNVSTLELGDSALYLCASSSSSVKETQYFGPGTRLLVL.

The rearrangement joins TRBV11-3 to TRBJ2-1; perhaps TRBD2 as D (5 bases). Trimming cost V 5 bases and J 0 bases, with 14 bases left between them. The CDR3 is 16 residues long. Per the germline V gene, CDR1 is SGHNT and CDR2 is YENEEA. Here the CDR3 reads CASSQTGSSSYNEQFF. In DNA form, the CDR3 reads TGTGCCAGCAGCCAAACGGGGTCTAGCTCCTACAATGAGCAGTTCTTC.